The rows below give T cell receptor beta chains drawn from one sample of a study of blood T cell repertoires in COVID-19. Data came from immunoSEQ multiplex PCR; TCRdb stores just in-frame clones and leaves some out. Of approximately 63,000 clones detected, 70% to 85% appear once; the ten largest clones hold less than 6%. Sequenced sample: peripheral blood. These receptors were collected from a woman in her seventies with acute or convalescent COVID-19. The conserved cysteine and the conserved F or W are not part of the CDR3 here. Each record gives: J gene, V gene, D gene, CDR3 protein. The D gene is left open where the match is weak.

>TRBJ2-1|TRBV18|TRBD1
ASSPQGADDEQF
>TRBJ2-1|TRBV7-2|NA
ASSLVVGGANEQF
>TRBJ1-2|TRBV2|TRBD1
ASSPIKGQGVRGYT
>TRBJ2-5|TRBV7-2|TRBD2
ASRHKLAGAFGGETQY
>TRBJ2-3|TRBV9|NA
ASSVATSTDTQY
>TRBJ1-5|TRBV6-1|NA
ASSDEGVTSQH
>TRBJ2-3|TRBV29-1|NA
SVDSTGTDTQY
>TRBJ1-1|TRBV3-1/TRBV3-2|NA
ASSHQGYSNTEAF
>TRBJ2-2|TRBV6-5|NA
ASSTSANTGELF
>TRBJ2-5|TRBV5-8|NA
ASSLIRRYQETQY
>TRBJ2-3|TRBV5-1|TRBD2
ASSSGLAGARGTDTQY
>TRBJ2-6|TRBV28|NA
ASSSRTAAYSGANVLT
>TRBJ1-2|TRBV18|TRBD1
ASSPGRGHYGYT
>TRBJ1-4|TRBV19|NA
ASSPLGRDEKLF
>TRBJ2-3|TRBV19|NA
ATRTVDGTDTQY